The subject of this entry is one T cell receptor beta chain. This sample was included in a study of blood T cells in healthy people across ages. Germline lookup yields CDR1 SNHLY and CDR2 FYNNEI. V shed 4 bases and J 11 bases; nucleotides not matched to a gene: 13. This CDR3 spans 14 amino acids. PCR was performed a second time for roughly 7 to 12 cycles using a sample-barcoded 5' primer and a J-beta primer mix. TCRdb re-called the 5' RACE reads with MiXCR, one entry per CDR3 protein. The repertoire consists of roughly 900,000 distinct CDR3 sequences, with roughly 26% occurring once and the leading ten covering around 16%.

This sequence originates from an elderly woman in good health. The specimen sequenced was blood. V and J are TRBV2 and TRBJ1-2, with 7 bases identical to TRBD1. Here the CDR3 reads CASSADRASIPYTF. CDR3 sequence (DNA): TGTGCCAGCAGTGCCGACAGGGCCTCGATCCCTTACACCTTC.